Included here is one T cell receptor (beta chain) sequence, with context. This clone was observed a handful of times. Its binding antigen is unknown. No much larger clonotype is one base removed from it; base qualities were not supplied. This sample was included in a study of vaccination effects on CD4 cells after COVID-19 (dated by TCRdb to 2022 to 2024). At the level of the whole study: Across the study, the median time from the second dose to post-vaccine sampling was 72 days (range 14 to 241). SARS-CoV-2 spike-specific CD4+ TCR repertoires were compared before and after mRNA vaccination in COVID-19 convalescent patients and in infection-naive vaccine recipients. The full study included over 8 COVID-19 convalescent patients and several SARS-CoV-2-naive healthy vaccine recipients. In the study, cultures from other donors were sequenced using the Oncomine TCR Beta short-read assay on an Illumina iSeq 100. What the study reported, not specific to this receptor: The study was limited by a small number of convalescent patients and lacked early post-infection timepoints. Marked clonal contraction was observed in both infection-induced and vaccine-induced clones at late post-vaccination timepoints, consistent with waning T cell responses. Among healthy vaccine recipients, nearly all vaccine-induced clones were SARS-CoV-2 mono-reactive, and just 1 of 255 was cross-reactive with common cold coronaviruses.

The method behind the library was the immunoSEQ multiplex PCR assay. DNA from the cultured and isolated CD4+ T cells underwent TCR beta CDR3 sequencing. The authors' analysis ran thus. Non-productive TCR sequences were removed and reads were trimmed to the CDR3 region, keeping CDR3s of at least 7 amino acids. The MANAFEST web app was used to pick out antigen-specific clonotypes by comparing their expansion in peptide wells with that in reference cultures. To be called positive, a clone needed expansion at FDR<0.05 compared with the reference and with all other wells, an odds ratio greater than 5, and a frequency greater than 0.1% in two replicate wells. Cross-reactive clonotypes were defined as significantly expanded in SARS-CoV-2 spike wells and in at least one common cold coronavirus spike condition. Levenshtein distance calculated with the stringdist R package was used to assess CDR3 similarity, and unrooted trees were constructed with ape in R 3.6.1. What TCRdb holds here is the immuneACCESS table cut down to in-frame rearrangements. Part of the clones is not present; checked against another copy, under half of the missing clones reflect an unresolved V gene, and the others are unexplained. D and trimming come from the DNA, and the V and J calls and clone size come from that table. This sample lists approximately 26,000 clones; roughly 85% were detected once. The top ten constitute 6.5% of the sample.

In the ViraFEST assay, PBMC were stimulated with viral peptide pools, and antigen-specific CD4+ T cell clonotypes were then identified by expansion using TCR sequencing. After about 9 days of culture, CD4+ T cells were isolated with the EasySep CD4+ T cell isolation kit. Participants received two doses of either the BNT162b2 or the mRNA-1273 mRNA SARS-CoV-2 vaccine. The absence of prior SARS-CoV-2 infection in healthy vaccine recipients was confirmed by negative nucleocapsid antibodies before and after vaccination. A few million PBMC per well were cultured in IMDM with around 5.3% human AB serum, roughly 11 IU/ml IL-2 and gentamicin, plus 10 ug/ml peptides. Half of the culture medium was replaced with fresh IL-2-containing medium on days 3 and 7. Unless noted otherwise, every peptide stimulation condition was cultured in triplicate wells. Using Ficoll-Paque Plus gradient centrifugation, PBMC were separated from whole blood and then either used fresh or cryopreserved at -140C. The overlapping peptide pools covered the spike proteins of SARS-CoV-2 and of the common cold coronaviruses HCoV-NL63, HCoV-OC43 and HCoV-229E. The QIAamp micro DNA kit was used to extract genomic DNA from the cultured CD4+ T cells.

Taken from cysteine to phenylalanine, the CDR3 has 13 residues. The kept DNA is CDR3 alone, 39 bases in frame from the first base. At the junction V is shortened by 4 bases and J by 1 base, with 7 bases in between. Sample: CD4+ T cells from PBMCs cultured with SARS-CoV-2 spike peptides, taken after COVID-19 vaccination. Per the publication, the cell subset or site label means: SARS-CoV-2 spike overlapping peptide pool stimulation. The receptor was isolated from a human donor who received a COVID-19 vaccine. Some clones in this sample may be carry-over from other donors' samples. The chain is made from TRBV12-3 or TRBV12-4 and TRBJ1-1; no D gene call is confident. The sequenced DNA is TGTGCCAGCAGTTATAGGTCGAACACTGAAGCTTTCTTT. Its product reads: CASSYRSNTEAFF.